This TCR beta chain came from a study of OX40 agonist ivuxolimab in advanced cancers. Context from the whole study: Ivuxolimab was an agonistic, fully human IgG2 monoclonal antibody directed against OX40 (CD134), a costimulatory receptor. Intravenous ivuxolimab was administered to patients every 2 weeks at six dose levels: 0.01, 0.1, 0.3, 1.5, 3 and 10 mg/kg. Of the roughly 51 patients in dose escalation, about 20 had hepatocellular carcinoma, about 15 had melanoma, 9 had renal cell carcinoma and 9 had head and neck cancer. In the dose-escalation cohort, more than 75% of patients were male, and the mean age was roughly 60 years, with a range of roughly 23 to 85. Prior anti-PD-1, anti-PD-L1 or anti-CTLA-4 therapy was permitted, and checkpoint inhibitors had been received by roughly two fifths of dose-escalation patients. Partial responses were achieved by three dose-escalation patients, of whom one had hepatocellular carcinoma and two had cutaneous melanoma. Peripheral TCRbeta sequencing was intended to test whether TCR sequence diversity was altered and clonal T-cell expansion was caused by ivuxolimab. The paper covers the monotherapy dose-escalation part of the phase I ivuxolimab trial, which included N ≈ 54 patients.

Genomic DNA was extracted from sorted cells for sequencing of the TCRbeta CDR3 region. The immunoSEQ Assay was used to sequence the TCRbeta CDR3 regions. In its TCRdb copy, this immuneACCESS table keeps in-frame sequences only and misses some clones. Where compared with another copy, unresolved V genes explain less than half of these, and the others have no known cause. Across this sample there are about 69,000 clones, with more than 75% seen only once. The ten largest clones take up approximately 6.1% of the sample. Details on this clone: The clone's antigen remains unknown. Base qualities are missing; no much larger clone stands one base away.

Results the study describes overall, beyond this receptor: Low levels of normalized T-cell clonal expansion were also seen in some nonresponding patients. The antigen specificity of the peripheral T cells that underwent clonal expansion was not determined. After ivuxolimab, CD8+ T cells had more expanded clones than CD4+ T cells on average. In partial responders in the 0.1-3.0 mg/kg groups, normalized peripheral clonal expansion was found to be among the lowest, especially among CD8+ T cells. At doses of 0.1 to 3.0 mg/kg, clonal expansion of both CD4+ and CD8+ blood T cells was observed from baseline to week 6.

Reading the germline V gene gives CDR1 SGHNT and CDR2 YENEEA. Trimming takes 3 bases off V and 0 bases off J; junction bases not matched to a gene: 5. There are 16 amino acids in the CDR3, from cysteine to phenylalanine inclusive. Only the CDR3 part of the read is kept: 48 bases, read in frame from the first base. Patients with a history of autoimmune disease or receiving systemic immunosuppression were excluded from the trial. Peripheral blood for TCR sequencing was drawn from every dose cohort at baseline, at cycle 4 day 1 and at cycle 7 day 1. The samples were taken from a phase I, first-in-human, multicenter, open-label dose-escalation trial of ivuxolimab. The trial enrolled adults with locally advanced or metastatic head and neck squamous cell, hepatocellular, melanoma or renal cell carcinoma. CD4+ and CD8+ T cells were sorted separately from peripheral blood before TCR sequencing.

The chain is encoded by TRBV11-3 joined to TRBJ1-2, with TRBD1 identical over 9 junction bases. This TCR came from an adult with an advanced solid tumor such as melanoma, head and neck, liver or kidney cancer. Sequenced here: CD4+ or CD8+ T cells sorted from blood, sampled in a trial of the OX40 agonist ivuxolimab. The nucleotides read TGTGCCAGCAGCTTTGGGGACAGGGCAGCTAACTATGGCTACACCTTC. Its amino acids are CASSFGDRAANYGYTF.